These 21 T cell receptor beta chains share one sample of origin, sequenced in a study of cytotoxic CD8 clonotypes in ibrutinib-treated CLL. Measured with immunoSEQ multiplex PCR; TCRdb has only the in-frame clones, and not every one. Of some 47,000 clones listed, roughly 57% are singletons. The sample consisted of PBMCs, taken after 24 months of ibrutinib treatment. Receptor source: a human donor with chronic lymphocytic leukemia.

The rearrangement joins TRBV5-1 to TRBJ2-7, with 7 bases lining up with TRBD2. Germline V gives CDR1 SGHRS, CDR2 YFSETQ. The CDR3 is made up of 16 amino acids. V gave up 4 bases and J gave up 6 bases; unmatched junction bases: 16. The CDR3 here is CASSPGTAAPGGEQYF. CDR3 sequence (DNA): TGCGCCAGCAGCCCTGGGACGGCGGCCCCGGGGGGCGAGCAGTACTTC.

This chain links TRBV5-1 with TRBJ1-4, with 9 bases fitting TRBD1. The CDR3 is made up of 15 amino acids. Germline V gene lookup returns CDR1 SGHRS and CDR2 YFSETQ. V lost 0 bases to trimming and J lost 6 bases; unmatched junction nucleotides: 3. CDR3 loop: CASSLGQGDYEKLFF. The DNA of the CDR3 is TGCGCCAGCAGCTTGGGACAGGGGGATTATGAAAAACTGTTTTTT.

The CDR3 sequence is CASSFRLATYNEQFF. The CDR3 DNA reads as TGTGCCAGTAGTTTTAGACTAGCTACCTACAATGAGCAGTTCTTC. The rearrangement uses TRBV19 and TRBJ2-1, with TRBD2 matching 7 bases. Trimming removed 5 bases from V and 2 bases from J; junction bases left unmatched: 6. In germline, CDR1 is LNHDA, CDR2 SQIVND (reference sequence). This CDR3 has 15 residues.

V gene TRBV6-5 combines with J gene TRBJ2-7, with D unclear. Germline CDR1 MNHEY, CDR2 SVGAGI. Trimming removed 2 bases at V and 6 bases at J, with 14 bases between. The CDR3 loop spans 14 amino acids. The DNA for the CDR3 is TGTGCCAGCAGTTACCATCAACAGAGTTCCGAGCAGTACTTC. Translated: CASSYHQQSSEQYF.

V gene TRBV10-1 combines with J gene TRBJ1-5; tentatively, D is TRBD1 (5 bases). CDR3 length equals 14 residues. Trimming pared 0 bases from V and 7 bases from J, leaving 10 bases between. CDR1 WNHNN and CDR2 SYGVQD come from the germline V gene (reference sequence). CDR3 protein: CASSESRGAQPQHF. The CDR3 bases are TGCGCCAGCAGTGAGTCGAGGGGTGCCCAGCCCCAGCATTTT.

The chain carries TRBV5-1 and TRBJ2-3; 9 bases map to TRBD1. This CDR3 has 18 amino acids. Germline loops: CDR1 SGHRS, CDR2 YFSETQ. V shed 4 bases, J shed 0 bases, and the junction held 12 bases outside the gene matches. The CDR3 region is CASSIGQGTFSSTDTQYF. CDR3 DNA: TGCGCCAGCAGCATAGGACAGGGGACTTTTTCTAGCACAGATACGCAGTATTTT.

Comment on this clone: Relative to the germline gene, one junction end is altered; a read error may explain this. The rearrangement uses TRBV2 and TRBJ1-5, with D hard to call. Per germline, CDR1 SNHLY and CDR2 FYNNEI. The CDR3 contains 14 residues. The CDR3 coding sequence is TGTGTCAGCAGTGAGTCGGGGAGCAATCAGCCCCAGCATTTT. As protein: CVSSESGSNQPQHF.

The chain couples TRBV10-2 to TRBJ2-5, with TRBD2 identical over 8 bases. The junction had 6 bases not matched to a gene; V was cut back by 5 bases and J by 4 bases. The CDR3 length is 14 residues. CDR1 WSHSY and CDR2 SAAADI come from the germline V gene. CDR3 loop: CASSTSGIRETQYF. The CDR3, as DNA: TGCGCCAGCAGTACTAGCGGTATAAGAGAGACCCAGTACTTC.

The chain is built from TRBV19 and TRBJ1-5, with D maybe TRBD1 (5 bases). Trimming cost V 3 bases and J 3 bases, with 12 bases left between them. The CDR3 length is 15 residues. The germline CDR1 and CDR2 sequences are LNHDA and SQIVND (reference sequence). The CDR3 loop is CASSMAAGTNQPQHF. The CDR3 bases are TGTGCCAGTAGTATGGCGGCAGGGACCAATCAGCCCCAGCATTTT.

The V and J genes are TRBV5-1 and TRBJ2-2, with D perhaps matching TRBD2 (5 bases). The germline V and J ends were trimmed by 0 bases and 3 bases, with 9 bases remaining between them. CDR1 and CDR2 (germline): SGHRS, YFSETQ. The CDR3 has 15 amino acids. In DNA, the CDR3 is TGCGCCAGCAGCTTGGGAGGGATCGACACCGGGGAGCTGTTTTTT. Translated, it gives CASSLGGIDTGELFF.

CDR3 DNA: TGTGCCAGCAGCCCTGAGAGGGGTAGCACCACCGGGGAGCTGTTTTTT. It encodes CASSPERGSTTGELFF. The gene calls are TRBV5-5 and TRBJ2-2; D possibly uses TRBD1 or TRBD2 (5 bases each). This CDR3 is 16 amino acids long. Between the trimmed V and J ends, which lost 4 bases and 4 bases, there was a span of 17 bases. From germline, CDR1 is SGHKS and CDR2 YYEKEE (reference sequence).

This chain connects TRBV7-9 to TRBJ1-5; no firm D call. V was cut by 3 bases and J by 12 bases, with 12 bases left in between. Germline lookup yields CDR1 SEHNR and CDR2 FQNEAQ (reference sequence). The CDR3 runs to 12 residues. The CDR3 sequence is CASSLSTGGQHF. As DNA, the CDR3 is TGTGCCAGCAGCTTGAGTACGGGCGGCCAGCATTTT.

V gene TRBV7-9 combines with J gene TRBJ1-1; 7 positions match TRBD1. Germline V gene data show CDR1 as SEHNR and CDR2 as FQNEAQ (reference sequence). The CDR3 is 15 amino acids. Trimming at V came to 4 bases and at J to 6 bases, leaving 11 bases not matched to a gene. The CDR3 DNA reads TGTGCCAGCAGCTCTACAGGGGTTCGGGTCGCTGAAGCTTTCTTT. This codes for CASSSTGVRVAEAFF.

At least ten counts were recorded for this clone. This chain uses TRBV4-1 with TRBJ1-2, with TRBD1 as a possible D gene (5 bases). The germline V gene has CDR1 MGHRA and CDR2 YSYEKL. This CDR3 comprises 14 residues. Trimming took 0 bases from V and 4 from J, leaving 9 bases between them. As DNA, the CDR3 is TGCGCCAGCAGCCAAGATCCGGGGGGCTATGGCTACACCTTC. Residues: CASSQDPGGYGYTF.

CDR3 in DNA: TGTGCCAGTACAAGCAACACTAACACCGGGGAGCTGTTTTTT. It encodes CASTSNTNTGELFF. The chain uses TRBV19 and TRBJ2-2; D unclear. Germline V gives CDR1 LNHDA, CDR2 SQIVND (reference sequence). V was pared by 7 bases and J by 2 bases, with 11 bases between. The CDR3 spans 14 residues.

The chain couples TRBV2 to TRBJ2-1; TRBD2 might be the D (7 bases). The CDR3 length is 15 residues. Trimming shortened V by 8 bases and J by 1 base, and 15 bases separated the two germline ends. In germline, CDR1 is SNHLY, CDR2 FYNNEI. The CDR3 is CASLLRGTSYNEQFF. The DNA for the CDR3 is TGTGCCAGCCTGTTGCGGGGGACATCCTACAATGAGCAGTTCTTC.

The chain has TRBV6-6 and TRBJ1-5; perhaps TRBD1 as D (5 bases). The CDR3 is 14 amino acids. CDR1 and CDR2 from the germline V gene are MNHNY and SVGAGI (reference sequence). V lost 4 bases to trimming and J lost 4 bases, with 11 bases between them. The CDR3 protein is CASSSGTVNQPQHF. CDR3 DNA: TGTGCCAGCAGTTCCGGGACTGTGAATCAGCCCCAGCATTTT.

In its sample, this clone was seen a few times. This chain joins TRBV19 and TRBJ2-6; either TRBD1 or TRBD2 may supply D (5 bases each). Per the germline V gene, CDR1 is LNHDA and CDR2 is SQIVND (reference sequence). The CDR3 is 15 amino acids. Trimming left V 7 bases short and J 0 bases short, with 10 bases between. CDR3 loop: CASMAGSSGANVLTF. The DNA of the CDR3 is TGTGCCAGTATGGCAGGGAGCTCTGGGGCCAACGTCCTGACTTTC.

This chain uses TRBV6-6 with TRBJ1-1, with a weak D call TRBD1 (5 bases). CDR1 MNHNY and CDR2 SVGAGI come from the germline V gene (reference sequence). Trimming took 5 bases from V and 3 from J, leaving 10 bases between them. This CDR3 has 13 residues. DNA of the CDR3: TGTGCCAGCAGTAGGACATACTACACTGAAGCTTTCTTT. Its translation is CASSRTYYTEAFF.

The sample holds a few counts of this clone. In DNA, the CDR3 is TGTGCCAGCAGGTGGGCGACCTCTGGGGCCAACGTCCTGACTTTC. Translated: CASRWATSGANVLTF. The chain is built from TRBV2 and TRBJ2-6; D is unclear. V lost 6 bases to trimming and J lost 0 bases, with 9 bases between them. Per the germline V gene, CDR1 is SNHLY and CDR2 is FYNNEI. The CDR3 extends over 15 amino acids.

This clone came up a few times. The chain combines TRBV2 with TRBJ1-1; maybe TRBD1 (5 bases). This CDR3 is built from 13 residues. V lost 6 bases and J lost 3, with 11 bases in between. Germline V gene sequence: CDR1 SNHLY, CDR2 FYNNEI. The CDR3 region has the DNA TGTGCCAGCAGCCCCTCAGGGTACACTGAAGCTTTCTTT. It encodes CASSPSGYTEAFF.